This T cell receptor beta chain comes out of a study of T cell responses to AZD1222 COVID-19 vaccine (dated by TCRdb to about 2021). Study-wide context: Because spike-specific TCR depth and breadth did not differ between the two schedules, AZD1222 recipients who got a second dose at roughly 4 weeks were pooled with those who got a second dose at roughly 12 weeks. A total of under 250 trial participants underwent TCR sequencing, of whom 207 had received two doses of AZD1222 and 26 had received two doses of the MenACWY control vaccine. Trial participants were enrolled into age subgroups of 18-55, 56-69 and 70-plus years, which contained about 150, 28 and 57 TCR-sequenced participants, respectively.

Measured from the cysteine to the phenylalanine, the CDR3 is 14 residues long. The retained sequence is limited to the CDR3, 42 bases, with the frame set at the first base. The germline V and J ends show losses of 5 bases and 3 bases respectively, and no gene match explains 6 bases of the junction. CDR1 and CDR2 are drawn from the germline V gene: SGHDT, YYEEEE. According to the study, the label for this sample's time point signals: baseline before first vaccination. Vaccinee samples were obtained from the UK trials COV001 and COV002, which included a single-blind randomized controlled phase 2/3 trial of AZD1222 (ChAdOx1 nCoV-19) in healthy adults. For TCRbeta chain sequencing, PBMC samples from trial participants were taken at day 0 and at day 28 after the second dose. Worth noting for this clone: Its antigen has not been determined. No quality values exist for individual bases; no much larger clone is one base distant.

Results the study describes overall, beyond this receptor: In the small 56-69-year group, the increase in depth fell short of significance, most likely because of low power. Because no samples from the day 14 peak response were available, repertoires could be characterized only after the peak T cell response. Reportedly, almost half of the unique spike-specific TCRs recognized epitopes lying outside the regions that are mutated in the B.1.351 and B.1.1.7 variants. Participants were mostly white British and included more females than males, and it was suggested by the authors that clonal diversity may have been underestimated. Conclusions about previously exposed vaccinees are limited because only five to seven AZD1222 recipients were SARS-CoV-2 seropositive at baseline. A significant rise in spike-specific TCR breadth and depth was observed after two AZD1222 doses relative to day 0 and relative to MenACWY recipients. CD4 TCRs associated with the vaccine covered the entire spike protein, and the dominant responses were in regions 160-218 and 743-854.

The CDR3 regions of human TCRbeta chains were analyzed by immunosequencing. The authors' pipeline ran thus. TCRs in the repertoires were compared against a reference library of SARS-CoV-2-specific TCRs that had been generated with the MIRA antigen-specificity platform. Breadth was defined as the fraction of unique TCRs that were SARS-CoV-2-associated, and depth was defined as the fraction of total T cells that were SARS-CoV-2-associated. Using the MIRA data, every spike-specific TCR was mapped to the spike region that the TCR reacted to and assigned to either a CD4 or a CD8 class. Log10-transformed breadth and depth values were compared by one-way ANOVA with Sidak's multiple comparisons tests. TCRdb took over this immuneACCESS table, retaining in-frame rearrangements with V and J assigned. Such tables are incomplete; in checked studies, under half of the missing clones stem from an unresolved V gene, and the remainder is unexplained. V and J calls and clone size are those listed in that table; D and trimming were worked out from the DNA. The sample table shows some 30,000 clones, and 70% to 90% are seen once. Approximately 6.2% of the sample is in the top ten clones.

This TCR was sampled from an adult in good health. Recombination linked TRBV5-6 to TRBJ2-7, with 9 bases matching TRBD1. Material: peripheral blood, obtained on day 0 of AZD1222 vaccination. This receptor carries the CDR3 CASSRTGASYEQYF. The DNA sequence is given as TGTGCCAGCAGTCGGACAGGGGCTAGCTACGAGCAGTACTTC.